Listed below are T cell receptor beta chains from one sample, sequenced in a study of CD4 T cells in relation to SARS-CoV-2 and coronaviruses. Their specific antigens are unknown. Clones were read by immunoSEQ multiplex PCR, and TCRdb kept only the in-frame ones, dropping some. The sample lists about 19,000 clones, around four fifths occurring once. The material sequenced was CD4+ T cells from PBMCs, cultured in vitro. These receptors were collected from a human donor in good health. Each CDR3 is given with its conserved first and last residue. The D gene is left open where the match is weak. Where a row states a size, it is once, few, many or the class of an expanded clone; other rows omit it.

>-|TRBJ2-2|TRBV18|-
CASSPGYGTGELFF
TGTGCCAGCTCACCGGGATACGGTACCGGGGAGCTGTTTTTT
>TRBD1|TRBJ2-7|TRBV7-6|-
CASSLVLGGANEQYF
TGTGCCAGCAGCTTAGTATTAGGGGGCGCTAACGAGCAGTACTTC
>TRBD2|TRBJ2-1|TRBV5-1|-
CASSLINPGLAGREQFF
TGCGCCAGCAGCTTAATAAACCCGGGACTAGCGGGCAGGGAGCAGTTCTTC
>TRBD2|TRBJ2-4|TRBV7-2|-
CASSPLAGGQNIQYF
TGTGCCAGCAGCCCACTAGCGGGGGGGCAAAACATTCAGTACTTC
>-|TRBJ1-5|TRBV4-3|-
CASSQDLGTQHF
TGCGCCAGCAGCCAAGATTTAGGGACCCAGCATTTT
>-|TRBJ2-3|TRBV12-5|-
CATLQGGADTQYF
TGTGCTACTTTACAGGGTGGCGCAGATACGCAGTATTTT
>-|TRBJ2-3|TRBV6-5|-
CATLRGGDGTQYF
TGTGCCACCCTGAGGGGGGGAGATGGTACGCAGTATTTT
>TRBD1|TRBJ2-7|TRBV5-6|few
CASSLGTGTYEQYF
TGTGCCAGCAGCTTGGGGACAGGGACCTACGAGCAGTACTTC
>-|TRBJ1-4|TRBV4-1|-
CASSQVGGGEEKLFF
TGCGCCAGCAGCCAAGTCGGGGGTGGTGAGGAAAAACTGTTTTTT
>-|TRBJ2-6|TRBV4-3|-
CASSIDAGANVLTF
TGCGCCAGCAGCATCGATGCAGGGGCCAACGTCCTGACTTTC
>-|TRBJ1-5|TRBV7-2|-
CASSPASAHSNQPQHF
TGTGCCAGCAGCCCAGCCAGCGCACATAGCAATCAGCCCCAGCATTTT
>TRBD2|TRBJ2-1|TRBV10-3|-
CAISDPSGGRSYNEQFF
TGTGCCATCAGTGATCCTAGCGGGGGCCGCTCCTACAATGAGCAGTTCTTC
>TRBD2|TRBJ2-6|TRBV5-4|-
CASSLAMGGNIGANVLTF
TGTGCCAGCAGCTTGGCCATGGGGGGGAACATTGGGGCCAACGTCCTGACTTTC
>TRBD1|TRBJ2-2|TRBV7-9|few
CASRRGQGEVSGELFF
TGTGCCAGCCGAAGAGGACAGGGTGAGGTATCCGGGGAGCTGTTTTTT
>-|TRBJ1-1|TRBV3-1/TRBV3-2|-
CASSQDGTPGAFF
TGTGCCAGCAGCCAAGATGGAACACCTGGGGCTTTCTTT
>TRBD1|TRBJ2-7|TRBV6-5|-
CASSYSRQGSYEQYF
TGTGCCAGCAGTTACTCGAGACAGGGGTCCTACGAGCAGTACTTC
>-|TRBJ2-5|TRBV4-3|-
CASSQNHGPETQYF
TGCGCCAGCAGCCAGAACCATGGGCCAGAGACCCAGTACTTC
>TRBD1|TRBJ2-1|TRBV3-1/TRBV3-2|-
CASSQGRGLNEQFF
TGTGCCAGCAGCCAAGGTAGGGGGCTCAATGAGCAGTTCTTC
>-|TRBJ1-6|TRBV21-1|-
CASSAPGQPSNLSSYNSPLHF
TGTGCCAGCAGCGCCCCGGGACAGCCTAGTAATCTGAGCTCCTATAATTCACCCCTCCACTTT
>-|TRBJ2-3|TRBV29-1|-
CSVDGTGGATDTQYF
TGCAGCGTTGATGGGACGGGCGGGGCCACAGATACGCAGTATTTT
>TRBD1|TRBJ2-4|TRBV4-3|once
CASSQDRGPLRSINIQYF
TGCGCCAGCAGCCAAGACAGGGGGCCTCTCAGATCGATAAACATTCAGTACTTC
>TRBD2|TRBJ2-2|TRBV4-3|-
CASSQAWTSGGGTGELFF
TGCGCCAGCAGCCAGGCTTGGACTAGCGGGGGGGGGACCGGGGAGCTGTTTTTT
>TRBD1|TRBJ1-2|TRBV2|few
CASNSDRDYGYTF
TGTGCCAGCAATTCCGACAGGGACTATGGCTACACCTTC
>-|TRBJ1-2|TRBV2|-
CASTGAYGYTF
TGTGCCAGCACAGGGGCCTATGGCTACACCTTC
>-|TRBJ2-5|TRBV5-4|-
CASSLGGKETQYF
TGTGCCAGCAGCTTGGGGGGGAAAGAGACCCAGTACTTC
>-|TRBJ1-2|TRBV10-3|few
CAISNGGDLYGYTF
TGTGCCATCAGCAACGGAGGGGACCTCTATGGCTACACCTTC
>-|TRBJ1-4|TRBV29-1|-
CSVEKSEKLFF
TGCAGCGTTGAAAAGAGTGAAAAACTGTTTTTT
>-|TRBJ2-3|TRBV19|-
CASSLRLGQNTDTQYF
TGTGCCAGTAGTCTCCGACTGGGGCAAAACACAGATACGCAGTATTTT
>-|TRBJ1-4|TRBV27|once
CASREAGGANEKLFF
TGTGCCAGCAGAGAAGCAGGAGGAGCTAATGAAAAACTGTTTTTT
>-|TRBJ1-6|TRBV23-1|once
CASSPPGKECYNSPLHF
TGCGCCAGCAGCCCCCCAGGGAAGGAGTGCTATAATTCACCCCTCCACTTT
>-|TRBJ2-1|TRBV6-2/TRBV6-3|-
CASSSFNEQFF
TGTGCCAGCAGTTCGTTTAATGAGCAGTTCTTC
>-|TRBJ1-5|TRBV30|once
CAFWPGGYSNQPQHF
TGTGCCTTTTGGCCGGGGGGCTATAGCAATCAGCCCCAGCATTTT
>-|TRBJ1-2|TRBV18|-
CASSPQSGTYGYTF
TGTGCCAGCTCACCACAGTCAGGGACCTATGGCTACACCTTC
>TRBD1|TRBJ2-7|TRBV6-4|-
CASSLGQGDEQYF
TGTGCCAGCAGTCTCGGACAGGGGGACGAGCAGTACTTC
>TRBD1|TRBJ1-5|TRBV18|-
CASSPETGGNQPQHF
TGTGCCAGCTCACCAGAGACAGGGGGCAATCAGCCCCAGCATTTT
>-|TRBJ2-4|TRBV18|few
CASSPQGLYSKNIQYF
TGTGCCAGCTCACCGCAGGGTTTATATTCCAAAAACATTCAGTACTTC
>-|TRBJ1-6|TRBV7-2|-
CASSLNNSPLHF
TGTGCCAGCAGCCTGAATAATTCACCCCTCCACTTT
>TRBD1|TRBJ1-5|TRBV7-8|-
CASSLATGEQQPQHF
TGTGCCAGCAGCTTAGCGACAGGGGAGCAGCAGCCCCAGCATTTT